Listed below are T cell receptor beta chains from one sample, sequenced in a study of Ad26.COV2.S vaccination and SARS-CoV-2 variants. The protocol was immunoSEQ multiplex PCR, while the TCRdb copy is restricted to in-frame clones and leaves out a portion. The sample lists about 460,000 clones; roughly nine tenths were seen once. Sequencing was performed on peripheral blood, taken in a trial of Ad26.COV2.S vaccine versus placebo. The receptors were gathered from a person between 18 and 65 years old who received the Ad26.COV2.S COVID-19 vaccine or a placebo. CDR3s leave out the opening cysteine and the closing phenylalanine or tryptophan. The order of the fields is V gene, J gene, CDR3 protein.

TRBV19	TRBJ2-4	ASRGTPLAKNIQY
TRBV7-9	TRBJ2-5	ASSFPPRAVGETQY
TRBV2	TRBJ2-7	ASSDPTGGFYEQY
TRBV6-1	TRBJ1-1	ASSEGQGYTEAF
TRBV28	TRBJ1-5	ASSLAVQPQH
TRBV4-1	TRBJ2-7	ASSQDGGLAGSYEQY
TRBV14	TRBJ1-5	ASSLVGRGGFEPQH
TRBV21-1	TRBJ1-4	ASSKDAHCEKLF
TRBV4-3	TRBJ1-1	ASRQGSTEAF
TRBV7-9	TRBJ1-6	ASSLESLGGRSPLH
TRBV27	TRBJ2-3	ASSPLAGGRTSSTDTQY
TRBV6-5	TRBJ1-3	ASSLTGASTIY
TRBV10-3	TRBJ1-4	AISPSLNEKLF
TRBV27	TRBJ2-6	ASRPGQGARGANVLT
TRBV28	TRBJ1-3	ASSPWELGNTIY
TRBV27	TRBJ1-1	ASSTPKLQGMNTEAF
TRBV30	TRBJ2-3	AWSPPFGSGNTDTQY
TRBV30	TRBJ1-5	AWSRAGYSNQPQH
TRBV6-2/TRBV6-3	TRBJ1-2	ASSANQGAGGYT
TRBV14	TRBJ2-5	ASSQAGERGTQY
TRBV7-8	TRBJ1-1	ASSSPYRGSTEAF
TRBV21-1	TRBJ2-3	ASSKGTSGSSPDTQY
TRBV6-5	TRBJ1-1	ASSSGQGRTEAF
TRBV19	TRBJ1-5	ASSISRTPLNQPQH
TRBV4-3	TRBJ2-3	ASSQDQAVTQY
TRBV18	TRBJ1-1	ASSPYTRNTEAF
TRBV29-1	TRBJ2-5	SSTRQAGVETQY
TRBV7-6	TRBJ1-1	ASSSGQGGFRAEAF
TRBV6-2/TRBV6-3	TRBJ1-2	ASSYTDRGYGYT
TRBV5-1	TRBJ1-1	ASSPGGNLNTEAF
TRBV15	TRBJ1-5	ATGSAGQPQH
TRBV7-9	TRBJ1-2	ASSGRTGVYGYT
TRBV11-2	TRBJ2-3	ASKRGGFVTDTQY